A selection of T cell receptor beta chains follows, all from one sample in a study of OX40 agonist ivuxolimab in advanced cancers. Assay used: immunoSEQ multiplex PCR; TCRdb lists only in-frame clones, some missing. The table records roughly 90,000 clones, roughly 89% of them present only once. The sample in question was CD4+ or CD8+ T cells sorted from blood, obtained in a trial of the OX40 agonist ivuxolimab. The receptors derive from an adult with an advanced solid tumor such as melanoma, head and neck, liver or kidney cancer. Each CDR3 is given with its conserved first and last residue. Fields, in order: J gene, D gene, clone size, V gene, CDR3 protein, CDR3 DNA. A D gene is named only where the DNA matches it firmly. The size field is filled for only some rows; it gives once, few, many or a size class.

J: TRBJ2-3
D: TRBD2
size: -
V: TRBV11-2
CDR3: CASSLGGGSQDTQYF
DNA: TGTGCCAGCAGCTTAGGCGGGGGGAGCCAAGATACGCAGTATTTT

J: TRBJ2-7
D: -
size: -
V: TRBV28
CDR3: CASSFGFSYEQYF
DNA: TGTGCCAGCAGTTTCGGGTTCAGCTACGAGCAGTACTTC

J: TRBJ2-1
D: TRBD2
size: -
V: TRBV11-1
CDR3: CASSLGAGTRGFF
DNA: TGTGCCAGCAGCTTGGGAGCCGGGACTAGGGGGTTCTTC

J: TRBJ2-3
D: -
size: -
V: TRBV7-3
CDR3: CASSLGQVDSDTQYF
DNA: TGTGCCAGCAGCTTAGGCCAGGTTGACTCAGATACGCAGTATTTT

J: TRBJ2-5
D: TRBD2
size: -
V: TRBV30
CDR3: CAWSGTSQGETQYF
DNA: TGTGCCTGGAGTGGGACTAGCCAGGGAGAGACCCAGTACTTC

J: TRBJ2-3
D: TRBD2
size: -
V: TRBV6-1
CDR3: CASTAGTSRIGTQYF
DNA: TGTGCCAGCACCGCCGGGACTAGCCGCATAGGTACGCAGTATTTT

J: TRBJ2-7
D: TRBD1
size: -
V: TRBV10-1
CDR3: CASSELQGGSEQYF
DNA: TGCGCCAGCAGTGAGTTACAGGGGGGCAGCGAGCAGTACTTC

J: TRBJ2-3
D: -
size: -
V: TRBV7-9
CDR3: CASSLAAGEPDTQYF
DNA: TGTGCCAGCAGCTTAGCGGCCGGGGAGCCAGATACGCAGTATTTT

J: TRBJ1-3
D: -
size: -
V: TRBV7-9
CDR3: CASTAAGGNTIYF
DNA: TGTGCCAGCACCGCCGCGGGGGGAAACACCATATATTTT

J: TRBJ2-7
D: -
size: few
V: TRBV21-1
CDR3: CAKEVYEQYF
DNA: TGTGCCAAAGAGGTATACGAGCAGTACTTC

J: TRBJ2-7
D: -
size: once
V: TRBV7-2
CDR3: CASSLALGAEQYF
DNA: TGTGCCAGCAGCTTAGCGCTGGGGGCCGAGCAGTACTTC

J: TRBJ2-7
D: -
size: -
V: TRBV9
CDR3: CASSETGYEQYF
DNA: TGTGCCAGCAGCGAAACAGGGTACGAGCAGTACTTC

J: TRBJ1-5
D: -
size: -
V: TRBV19
CDR3: CASTSGGPNQPQHF
DNA: TGTGCCAGTACGTCCGGGGGACCCAATCAGCCCCAGCATTTT

J: TRBJ2-3
D: -
size: -
V: TRBV7-2
CDR3: CASSSPYTDTQYF
DNA: TGTGCCAGCAGCTCACCATACACAGATACGCAGTATTTT

J: TRBJ2-7
D: TRBD1
size: -
V: TRBV11-1
CDR3: CASSLTGQEDYEQYF
DNA: TGTGCCAGCAGCCTAACGGGACAGGAAGACTACGAGCAGTACTTC

J: TRBJ2-5
D: TRBD2
size: -
V: TRBV11-3
CDR3: CASSPGLAGETQYF
DNA: TGTGCCAGCAGCCCGGGACTAGCAGGAGAGACCCAGTACTTC

J: TRBJ1-1
D: -
size: -
V: TRBV7-2
CDR3: CASSLGQNTEAFF
DNA: TGTGCCAGCAGCTTAGGGCAGAACACTGAAGCTTTCTTT

J: TRBJ2-7
D: -
size: -
V: TRBV20-1
CDR3: CSAMTGEQYF
DNA: TGCAGTGCGATGACTGGCGAGCAGTACTTC

J: TRBJ2-3
D: -
size: -
V: TRBV29-1
CDR3: CSVEGGNRSPYTQYF
DNA: TGCAGCGTTGAAGGTGGGAACCGTTCCCCGTATACGCAGTATTTT

J: TRBJ1-1
D: -
size: -
V: TRBV6-1
CDR3: CASSEGLSNTEAFF
DNA: TGTGCCAGCAGTGAGGGACTCTCGAACACTGAAGCTTTCTTT

J: TRBJ2-5
D: -
size: once
V: TRBV7-2
CDR3: CASSLGSPHSGQETQYF
DNA: TGTGCCAGCAGCTTAGGTTCCCCCCACTCGGGCCAAGAGACCCAGTACTTC

J: TRBJ2-7
D: -
size: -
V: TRBV9
CDR3: CASSPSTQAISYEQYF
DNA: TGTGCCAGCAGCCCGTCAACCCAGGCCATATCCTACGAGCAGTACTTC

J: TRBJ2-1
D: TRBD2
size: -
V: TRBV4-1
CDR3: CASSRDSGSPNEQFF
DNA: TGCGCCAGCAGCCGAGATAGCGGGAGTCCCAATGAGCAGTTCTTC

J: TRBJ2-5
D: TRBD1
size: -
V: TRBV11-3
CDR3: CATENSGQGVSEGETQYF
DNA: TGTGCCACCGAGAACTCGGGACAGGGGGTCTCTGAGGGAGAGACCCAGTACTTC

J: TRBJ1-1
D: -
size: -
V: TRBV27
CDR3: CASSPLGTNTEAFF
DNA: TGTGCCAGCAGTCCGCTCGGGACGAACACTGAAGCTTTCTTT

J: TRBJ1-2
D: -
size: -
V: TRBV9
CDR3: CASSFAGTYGYTF
DNA: TGTGCCAGCAGCTTCGCGGGAACCTATGGCTACACCTTC

J: TRBJ2-7
D: TRBD2
size: -
V: TRBV19
CDR3: CASSIEGTSGVSYEQYF
DNA: TGTGCCAGTAGTATAGAGGGGACTAGCGGGGTCTCCTACGAGCAGTACTTC

J: TRBJ2-7
D: -
size: -
V: TRBV11-3
CDR3: CASSLGELYEQYF
DNA: TGTGCCAGCAGCTTGGGGGAGCTCTACGAGCAGTACTTC

J: TRBJ2-3
D: TRBD2
size: -
V: TRBV7-6
CDR3: CASSLRAGLAGTDTQYF
DNA: TGTGCCAGCAGCTTAAGGGCCGGACTAGCGGGGACAGATACGCAGTATTTT

J: TRBJ2-7
D: TRBD1
size: few
V: TRBV11-1
CDR3: CASSPPDRVGEQYF
DNA: TGTGCCAGCAGCCCACCTGACAGGGTAGGGGAGCAGTACTTC

J: TRBJ2-3
D: TRBD2
size: -
V: TRBV5-1
CDR3: CASSRLAGSDTQYF
DNA: TGCGCCAGCAGCCGGCTAGCGGGGTCAGATACGCAGTATTTT

J: TRBJ2-3
D: -
size: -
V: TRBV4-1
CDR3: CASSQEGSADTQYF
DNA: TGCGCCAGCAGCCAAGAGGGTTCGGCAGATACGCAGTATTTT

J: TRBJ2-1
D: -
size: -
V: TRBV29-1
CDR3: CSAGDTYNEQFF
DNA: TGCAGCGCAGGGGACACCTACAATGAGCAGTTCTTC

J: TRBJ2-4
D: -
size: -
V: TRBV27
CDR3: CASSFQGNIQYF
DNA: TGTGCCAGCAGTTTTCAGGGTAACATTCAGTACTTC

J: TRBJ2-7
D: -
size: -
V: TRBV7-8
CDR3: CACTSGAGNYEQYF
DNA: TGTGCCTGTACTTCGGGAGCTGGGAATTACGAGCAGTACTTC

J: TRBJ2-1
D: TRBD2
size: -
V: TRBV7-9
CDR3: CASSIRLARGEQFF
DNA: TGTGCCAGCAGCATCCGACTAGCGAGGGGCGAGCAGTTCTTC

J: TRBJ1-6
D: -
size: -
V: TRBV10-1
CDR3: CASSESEGSPLHF
DNA: TGCGCCAGCAGTGAGTCCGAGGGTTCACCCCTCCACTTT

J: TRBJ1-2
D: -
size: -
V: TRBV29-1
CDR3: CSVHSLDYGYTF
DNA: TGCAGCGTTCACAGCTTGGACTATGGCTACACCTTC

J: TRBJ1-2
D: -
size: -
V: TRBV28
CDR3: CASAGFPGNYGYTF
DNA: TGTGCCAGCGCCGGCTTCCCCGGAAACTATGGCTACACCTTC

J: TRBJ2-7
D: -
size: -
V: TRBV11-3
CDR3: CASSPSPVTSSFYEQYF
DNA: TGTGCCAGCAGCCCATCCCCCGTGACTAGTAGCTTCTACGAGCAGTACTTC

J: TRBJ2-7
D: TRBD2
size: -
V: TRBV7-3
CDR3: CASSLGRGEQYF
DNA: TGTGCCAGCAGCCTCGGGAGGGGCGAGCAGTACTTC

J: TRBJ1-2
D: -
size: -
V: TRBV7-3
CDR3: CASSLNRREGYTF
DNA: TGTGCCAGCAGCTTAAACCGGAGGGAAGGCTACACCTTC

J: TRBJ2-5
D: -
size: -
V: TRBV27
CDR3: CASSDWGETQYF
DNA: TGTGCCAGCAGTGATTGGGGCGAGACCCAGTACTTC

J: TRBJ2-3
D: -
size: -
V: TRBV2
CDR3: CASAYRARTDTQYF
DNA: TGTGCCAGCGCATACAGGGCCCGGACAGATACGCAGTATTTT